This section outlines one TCR beta chain sequence together with its context. In the original analysis: Amplifying reference gene primers gave estimates of nucleated cell counts. Generated by immunoSEQ multiplex PCR, the TCRdb table keeps only in-frame clones and is missing some. The D gene and trimming were derived from the DNA, and the V and J assignments and clone size from that table. The sample comprises approximately 270,000 clones, around 85% of which are singletons, and roughly 4.3% rests with the top ten. The source of the sample is a study of blood T cell repertoires in COVID-19. CDR1 is LNHDA, CDR2 SQIVND, per germline (reference sequence). The CDR3 totals 15 residues. J gave up 8 bases and V 1 base, and 4 bases lay outside the gene matches.

This TCR was sampled from a woman aged 25 to 45 who had recovered from COVID-19. Sequenced material: PBMCs or T cells enriched from blood (not recorded which). The chain links TRBV19 to TRBJ1-4; 10 nucleotides line up with TRBD1. CDR3 amino acids: CASSIGGTGEEKLFF. The CDR3 DNA follows: TGTGCCAGTAGTATAGGCGGGACAGGGGAAGAAAAACTGTTTTTT.